This TCR beta chain was recovered during a study of response to subunit inactivated influenza vaccine. Overall study findings and caveats: The authors offered the suggestion that each seasonal influenza vaccination recruits few new T cells.

This clonotype has a count of ten or more. What it binds is unknown. Via MiXCR, TCRdb re-called the RT-PCR reads, giving one row per CDR3 protein. In the table there are about half a million distinct CDR3 sequences, 6.5% to 8% of which are singletons. There are 14 residues in the CDR3. The germline CDR1 and CDR2 sequences are ENHRY and SYGVKD. V shed 4 bases and J 2 bases; nucleotides not matched to a gene: 1. The gene calls are TRBV10-3 and TRBJ2-2; 7 bases are a match to TRBD2. The input for sequencing was PBMCs from blood, taken less than 30 months after vaccination. This clonotype was obtained from a man aged 50 to 69 who received an inactivated influenza vaccine. The CDR3 reads CAISGEGNTGELFF. The CDR3 nucleotides read TGTGCCATCAGTGGGGAGGGAAACACCGGGGAGCTGTTTTTT.